A single sample gave rise to the 16 T cell receptor beta chains below, sequenced in a study of human T cells and chemical hapten exposure. Time point in this sample: pre-sensitization, week 0. This sample's treatment: therapeutic diphenylcyclopropenone sensitization with weekly scalp DPC. TCRdb recomputed calls from the RACE reads with MiXCR, one row per CDR3 protein. This table holds approximately 52,000 distinct CDR3 sequences, roughly a tenth found once. The source was whole blood, collected in connection with sensitization to the hapten diphenylcyclopropenone (DPC). These receptors were obtained from a woman aged 40 to 55 with alopecia areata. Some clones in this sample may be carry-over from other donors' samples.

J is TRBJ1-5 and V is TRBV2, with no clear D. This CDR3 region has 14 residues. V was clipped by 2 bases and J by 5 bases, with 10 bases between them. Germline CDR1 is SNHLY and CDR2 is FYNNEI. The CDR3 sequence is CASSENGYYQPQHF. CDR3 sequence (DNA): TGTGCCAGCAGTGAAAACGGGTATTATCAGCCCCAGCATTTT.

This clonotype was seen more than once but under ten times. CDR3 sequence: CASSVSEAFF. The CDR3 DNA reads as TGTGCCAGCAGTGTATCCGAAGCTTTCTTT. The chain joins TRBV12-3 or TRBV12-4 to TRBJ1-1; D unclear. The CDR3 has 10 residues. Trimming took 5 bases from V and 8 from J, leaving 6 bases between them.

This clonotype was detected only a few times. V usage is TRBV27 and J usage is TRBJ1-5; D is perhaps TRBD1 (6 bases). The length of the CDR3 is 15 residues. Germline V gives CDR1 MNHEY, CDR2 SMNVEV (reference sequence). V shed 3 bases and J shed 7 bases, with 16 bases lying between them. The CDR3 protein is CASSFGTGRGQPQHF. CDR3 in DNA: TGTGCCAGCAGTTTCGGCACAGGGCGGGGGCAGCCCCAGCATTTT.

The rearrangement joins TRBV5-1 to TRBJ1-5, with 9 positions matching TRBD1. Trimming at V came to 4 bases and at J to 6 bases, leaving 8 bases not matched to a gene. The CDR3 is 15 amino acids. Germline CDR1 SGHRS, CDR2 YFSETQ. CDR3 nucleotides: TGCGCCAGCAGCCTGCTGGGACAGGGTAGTCAGCCCCAGCATTTT. The encoded protein is CASSLLGQGSQPQHF.

The sample holds many counts of this clonotype. This chain joins TRBV20-1 and TRBJ1-1, with a weak D call TRBD1 (6 bases). Germline CDR1 reads DFQATT; CDR2 reads SNEGSKA (reference sequence). The V and J ends lost 0 bases and 1 base respectively, with 12 bases between them. CDR3 length: 15 amino acids. The CDR3 sequence: CSARDLAGENTEAFF. In DNA form, the CDR3 reads TGCAGTGCTAGAGATCTGGCAGGGGAGAACACTGAAGCTTTCTTT.

This clonotype was detected a few times. The chain is built from TRBV7-7 and TRBJ2-3; 8 positions agree with TRBD1. The CDR3 is 16 residues long. Trimming removed 0 bases from V and 3 bases from J; junction bases left unmatched: 5. Germline V gene sequence: CDR1 SSHAT, CDR2 FNYEAQ (reference sequence). CDR3 coding DNA: TGTGCCAGCAGCTTAGCGACCGGGACAGGTACAGATACGCAGTATTTT. It is translated as CASSLATGTGTDTQYF.

Ten or more counts support this clonotype. The gene calls are TRBV7-3 and TRBJ2-2; 7 nucleotides line up with TRBD1. There are 14 residues in the CDR3. CDR1 and CDR2 from the germline V gene are SGHTA and FQGTGA. V lost 5 bases to trimming and J lost 2 bases; unmatched junction nucleotides: 2. The chain's CDR3 is CASSGDRNTGELFF. CDR3 sequence (DNA): TGTGCCAGCAGCGGGGACAGAAACACCGGGGAGCTGTTTTTT.

This sequence joins TRBV13 and TRBJ2-5; no reliable D call. The V gene lost 5 bases and the J gene lost 7 bases, with 14 bases spanning the gap. Germline lookup yields CDR1 PRHDT and CDR2 FYEKMQ (reference sequence). This CDR3 contains 13 residues. CDR3 DNA: TGTGCCAGCAGCCGTCTGTCGGTCGCGACCCAGTACTTC. It specifies CASSRLSVATQYF.

In this sample, this clonotype turned up a few times. The genes are TRBV9 and TRBJ2-5; maybe TRBD2 (6 bases). The CDR3 consists of 15 residues. The germline V and J ends were trimmed by 3 bases and 5 bases, with 17 bases remaining between them. Germline V lookup: CDR1 SGDLS, CDR2 YYNGEE. The CDR3 DNA follows: TGTGCCAGCAGCGAGGAGGGTAGAAGCGCGGAGACCCAGTACTTC. As protein: CASSEEGRSAETQYF.

This clonotype was seen more than once but under ten times. The CDR3 nucleotides read TGTGCCTGGAGTGCGACGGTGCTTGGAGCAACTAATGAAAAACTGTTTTTT. It is translated as CAWSATVLGATNEKLFF. V gene TRBV30 combines with J gene TRBJ1-4, with no clear D. The CDR3 length is 17 residues. The germline V and J ends were trimmed by 1 base and 0 bases, with 15 bases remaining between them. The germline gives CDR1 GTSNPN, CDR2 SVGIG (reference sequence).

This clonotype was detected only a few times. The V gene is TRBV7-6, the J gene TRBJ2-5; no reliable D call. Per the germline V gene, CDR1 is SGHVS and CDR2 is FNYEAQ. This CDR3 spans 13 amino acids. V was pared by 5 bases and J by 7 bases, with 14 bases between. The CDR3 sequence: CASSQIHLGTQYF. Written as DNA, the CDR3 is TGTGCCAGCAGCCAAATCCATCTCGGGACCCAGTACTTC. Looking up the rest from reference TRBV7-6 and TRBJ2-5 gives the full variable domain: GAGVSQSPRYKVTKRGQDVALRCDPISGHVSLYWYRQALGQGPEFLTYFNYEAQQDKSGLPNDRFSAERPEGSISTLTIQRTEQRDSAMYRCASSQIHLGTQYFGPGTRLLVL.

The chain recombines TRBV10-3 with TRBJ1-5, with D possibly being TRBD1 (5 bases). This CDR3 region has 14 residues. Germline V lookup: CDR1 ENHRY, CDR2 SYGVKD. Trimming pared 5 bases from V and 4 bases from J, leaving 12 bases between. The CDR3 reads CAISKQQENQPQHF. The CDR3 coding sequence is TGTGCCATCAGTAAACAACAGGAGAATCAGCCCCAGCATTTT.

This chain connects TRBV12-3 or TRBV12-4 to TRBJ1-3, with TRBD1 as a possible D gene (5 bases). This CDR3 has 16 amino acids. The V end was cut by 5 bases, the J end by 1 base, with 15 bases between. CDR3 amino acids: CASSPDSLSSGNTIYF. DNA of the CDR3: TGTGCCAGCAGTCCCGACAGTCTAAGTTCTGGAAACACCATATATTTT.

The CDR3 nucleotides read TGCAGCGTTCGGCCAGGGGAGAGTTACACCTTC. It yields the protein CSVRPGESYTF. The rearrangement joins TRBV29-1 to TRBJ1-2, with D possibly being TRBD1 (6 bases). The germline V and J ends were trimmed by 5 bases and 11 bases, with 15 bases remaining between them. The germline CDR1 and CDR2 sequences are SQVTM and ANQGSEA. The CDR3 is made up of 11 amino acids.

This clonotype was found a few times. The chain recombines TRBV9 with TRBJ2-7, with D perhaps assigned TRBD1 or TRBD2 (5 bases each). This CDR3 spans 13 amino acids. The germline CDR1 and CDR2 sequences are SGDLS and YYNGEE. V was shortened by 3 bases and J by 7 bases, with 14 bases between the two germline ends. CDR3 coding DNA: TGTGCCAGCAGCGGGTGGGACCGCACTGAGCAGTACTTC. This codes for CASSGWDRTEQYF.

This clonotype has at least ten counts. This chain connects TRBV10-3 to TRBJ1-1; D is undetermined. The CDR3 covers 14 residues. Germline CDR1 reads ENHRY; CDR2 reads SYGVKD. V was trimmed by 0 bases and J by 1 base, leaving 6 bases between them. In DNA, the CDR3 is TGTGCCATCAGTGAGTCGGTAGCGAACACTGAAGCTTTCTTT. Translation: CAISESVANTEAFF.